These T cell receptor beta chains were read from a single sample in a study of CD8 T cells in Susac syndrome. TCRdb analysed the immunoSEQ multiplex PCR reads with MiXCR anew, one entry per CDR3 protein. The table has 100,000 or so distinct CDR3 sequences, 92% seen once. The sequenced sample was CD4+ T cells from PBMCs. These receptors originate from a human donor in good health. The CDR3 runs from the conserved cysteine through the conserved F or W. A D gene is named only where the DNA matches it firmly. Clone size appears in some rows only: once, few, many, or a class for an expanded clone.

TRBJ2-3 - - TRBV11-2 CASSPRGFGTDTQYF TGTGCCAGCAGCCCTAGGGGCTTTGGCACAGATACGCAGTATTTT
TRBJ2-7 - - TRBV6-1 CASRPPGVPIGRNEQYF TGTGCCAGCAGGCCTCCAGGGGTTCCGATAGGAAGGAACGAGCAGTACTTC
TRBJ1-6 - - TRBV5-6 CASRWSQASYNSPLHF TGTGCCAGCAGATGGAGTCAGGCCTCCTATAATTCACCCCTCCACTTT
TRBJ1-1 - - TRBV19 CASRAKNSEAFF TGTGCCAGCAGGGCTAAGAACTCTGAAGCTTTCTTT
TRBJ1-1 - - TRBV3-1 CASKRGRANTEAFF TGTGCCAGCAAACGGGGCAGGGCTAACACTGAAGCTTTCTTT
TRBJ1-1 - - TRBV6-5 CASSVGNTEAFF TGTGCCAGCAGCGTAGGGAACACTGAAGCTTTCTTT
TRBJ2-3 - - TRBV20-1 CSARSFTGGSSTDTQYF TGCAGTGCTAGATCGTTCACTGGCGGATCTAGCACAGATACGCAGTATTTT
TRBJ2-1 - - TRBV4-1 CASSQAETQLNSYNEQFF TGCGCCAGCAGCCAAGCCGAGACCCAGCTGAACTCCTACAATGAGCAGTTCTTC
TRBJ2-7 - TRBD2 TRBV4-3 CASSQSAGARNYEQYF TGCGCCAGCAGCCAATCGGCGGGAGCAAGGAACTACGAGCAGTACTTC
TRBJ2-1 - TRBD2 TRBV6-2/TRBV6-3 CASSYAPAGGLHEQFF TGTGCCAGCAGTTACGCTCCAGCGGGGGGGCTCCATGAGCAGTTCTTC
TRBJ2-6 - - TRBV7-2 CASSRQPGANVLTF TGTGCCAGCAGCCGCCAGCCTGGGGCCAACGTCCTGACTTTC
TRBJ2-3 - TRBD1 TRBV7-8 CASSSQTGGPGTDTQYF TGTGCCAGCAGCTCCCAAACAGGGGGCCCGGGCACAGATACGCAGTATTTT
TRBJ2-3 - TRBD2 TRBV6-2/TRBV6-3 CASSWMASGVDTQYF TGTGCCAGCAGCTGGATGGCTAGCGGTGTTGACACGCAGTATTTT
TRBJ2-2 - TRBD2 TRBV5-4 CASSLFRLAGTGELFF TGTGCCAGCAGCTTGTTTCGACTAGCGGGCACCGGGGAGCTGTTTTTT
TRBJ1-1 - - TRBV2 CASSEEQGGTEAFF TGTGCCAGCAGTGAAGAACAGGGAGGCACTGAAGCTTTCTTT
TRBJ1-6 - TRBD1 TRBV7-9 CASRPPGTDNSPLHF TGTGCCAGCAGGCCGCCGGGGACAGACAATTCACCCCTCCACTTT
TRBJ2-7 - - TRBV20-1 CSARVPGEDEQYF TGCAGTGCTAGAGTACCGGGAGAGGACGAGCAGTACTTC
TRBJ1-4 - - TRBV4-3 CASSQDLEGVNEKLFF TGCGCCAGCAGCCAAGATCTCGAGGGGGTCAATGAAAAACTGTTTTTT
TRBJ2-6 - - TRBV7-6 CASSLGQAGTPANVLTF TGTGCCAGCAGCTTAGGACAAGCCGGGACCCCGGCCAACGTCCTGACTTTC
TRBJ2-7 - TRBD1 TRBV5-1 CASSLGTGSHEQYF TGCGCCAGCAGCCTCGGGACAGGGAGTCACGAGCAGTACTTC
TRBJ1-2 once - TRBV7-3 CASSLGGPGTGYTF TGTGCCAGCAGCTTAGGGGGACCGGGCACGGGCTACACCTTC
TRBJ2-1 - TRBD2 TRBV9 CASSAVPGGNEQFF TGTGCCAGCAGCGCGGTACCGGGGGGGAATGAGCAGTTCTTC
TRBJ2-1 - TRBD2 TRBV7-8 CASSPRLGGSNEQFF TGTGCCAGCAGCCCCCGATTGGGCGGGAGCAATGAGCAGTTCTTC
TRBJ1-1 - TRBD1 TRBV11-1 CASSDRQGLNTEAFF TGTGCCAGCAGCGACCGACAGGGGTTGAACACTGAAGCTTTCTTT
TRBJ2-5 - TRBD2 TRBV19 CASSTGLAGEETQYF TGTGCCAGTAGTACCGGACTAGCGGGGGAAGAGACCCAGTACTTC
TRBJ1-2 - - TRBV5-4 CASKQGGSAYGYTF TGTGCCAGCAAACAAGGGGGGTCCGCCTATGGCTACACCTTC
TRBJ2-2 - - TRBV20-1 CSARDTRLGNTGELFF TGCAGTGCTAGAGATACGAGACTGGGGAACACCGGGGAGCTGTTTTTT